This TCR beta chain was obtained from a study of T-cell memory formation after mild COVID-19. As for the study in general: TCR clusters were mostly donor specific. Whole-study findings and limits: The authors did not confirm SARS-CoV-2 specificity of second-wave clones peaking day 37.

A single record per CDR3 protein comes from TCRdb applying MiXCR to the 5' RACE reads. There are 200,000 to 300,000 distinct CDR3 sequences in the sample; approximately 15% occur only once, and approximately 2.1% lies in the top ten. Details on this clonotype: Antigen: not known.

This clonotype originated in an adult woman who had mild COVID-19 (a few samples of this study predate the infection). Cell type and time point are not known. Sequenced: PBMCs or a T cell subset sorted from them (not recorded which).

CDR3 loop: CASSVGLAGGDNEQFF. The CDR3 DNA reads TGTGCCAGCAGCGTCGGACTAGCGGGTGGGGACAATGAGCAGTTCTTC. V gene TRBV7-8 combines with J gene TRBJ2-1, with 11 bases aligning to TRBD2. Germline CDR1 SGHVS, CDR2 FQNEAQ. Trimming removed 5 bases from V and 5 bases from J; junction bases left unmatched: 8. This CDR3 spans 16 amino acids.